This TCR beta chain derives from a study of blood T cell repertoires in COVID-19. Whole-study context: Specimens from acute and convalescent COVID-19 originated in the United States, Italy and Spain. Nucleic acid was either cDNA or gDNA, and it came from T cells, B-cell-depleted T cells, or PBMCs.

Generated by immunoSEQ multiplex PCR, the TCRdb table keeps only in-frame clones and is missing some. The table has about 160,000 clones, more than 70% seen once. From germline, CDR1 is SGHRS and CDR2 YFSETQ. The germline V and J ends were trimmed by 0 bases and 3 bases, with 10 bases remaining between them. The CDR3 runs to 14 residues. This study enrolled people aged roughly 18 to 89 from about two dozen US geographic areas. This chain connects TRBV5-1 to TRBJ2-7; D is perhaps TRBD1 (5 bases). Sequences were obtained from PBMCs or T cells enriched from blood (not recorded which). This clonotype originated in a man aged 55 to 69 who had recovered from COVID-19. CDR3 DNA sequence: TGCGCCAGCAGCTTGGAGATAGGGGTCTACGAGCAGTACTTC. Protein sequence: CASSLEIGVYEQYF.